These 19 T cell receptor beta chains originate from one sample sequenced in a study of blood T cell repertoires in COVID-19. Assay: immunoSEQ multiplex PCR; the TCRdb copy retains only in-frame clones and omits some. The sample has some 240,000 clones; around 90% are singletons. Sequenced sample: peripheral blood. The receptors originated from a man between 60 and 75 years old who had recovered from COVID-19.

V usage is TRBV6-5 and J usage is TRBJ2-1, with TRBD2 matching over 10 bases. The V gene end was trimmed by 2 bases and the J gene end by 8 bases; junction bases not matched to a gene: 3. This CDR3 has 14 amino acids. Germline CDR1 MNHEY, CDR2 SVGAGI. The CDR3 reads CASSYASGRDEQFF. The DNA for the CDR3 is TGTGCCAGCAGTTACGCTAGCGGGAGAGATGAGCAGTTCTTC.

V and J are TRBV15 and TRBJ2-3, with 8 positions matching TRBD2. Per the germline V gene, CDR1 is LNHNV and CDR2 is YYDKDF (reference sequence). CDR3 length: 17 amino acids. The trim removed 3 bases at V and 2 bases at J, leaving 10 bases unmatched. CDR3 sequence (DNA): TGTGCCACCAGCAGCTGGGGCAGGACTAGCCTCACAGATACGCAGTATTTT. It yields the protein CATSSWGRTSLTDTQYF.

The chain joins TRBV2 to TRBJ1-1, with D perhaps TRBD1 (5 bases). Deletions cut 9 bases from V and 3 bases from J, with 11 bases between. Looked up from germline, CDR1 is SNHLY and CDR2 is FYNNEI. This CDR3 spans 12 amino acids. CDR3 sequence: CARRVRDTEAFF. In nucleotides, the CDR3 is TGTGCCAGACGGGTCAGGGACACTGAAGCTTTCTTT.

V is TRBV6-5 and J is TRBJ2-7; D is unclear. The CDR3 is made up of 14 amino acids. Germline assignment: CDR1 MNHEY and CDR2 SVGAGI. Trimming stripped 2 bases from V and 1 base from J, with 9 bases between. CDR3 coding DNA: TGTGCCAGCAGTTACGGCCCCTGGTCCTACGAGCAGTACTTC. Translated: CASSYGPWSYEQYF.

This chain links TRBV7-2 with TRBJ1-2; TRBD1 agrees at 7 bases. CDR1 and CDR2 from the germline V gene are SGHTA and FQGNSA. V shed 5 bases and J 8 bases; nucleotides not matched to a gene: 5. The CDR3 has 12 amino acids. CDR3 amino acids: CASSDRDLGYTF. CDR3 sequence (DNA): TGTGCCAGCAGCGACAGGGATTTGGGCTACACCTTC.

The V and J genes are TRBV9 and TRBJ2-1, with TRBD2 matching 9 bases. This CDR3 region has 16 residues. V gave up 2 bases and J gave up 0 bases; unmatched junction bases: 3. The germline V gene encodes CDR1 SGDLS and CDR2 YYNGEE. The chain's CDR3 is CASSVSGSDSYNEQFF. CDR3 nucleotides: TGTGCCAGCAGCGTTAGCGGGAGTGACTCCTACAATGAGCAGTTCTTC.

The CDR3 nucleotides read TGTGCCAGCAGCTTGGTTGGGACTAGCAGCTACAATGAGCAGTTCTTC. Translation: CASSLVGTSSYNEQFF. The J gene is TRBJ2-1, the V gene TRBV5-6, with 9 bases fitting TRBD2. The CDR3 covers 16 residues. The germline V gene encodes CDR1 SGHDT and CDR2 YYEEEE. Trimming took 0 bases from V and 3 from J; bases not matched to a gene: 4. The whole variable domain, filled in from reference TRBV5-6 and TRBJ2-1, reads DAGVTQSPTHLIKTRGQQVTLRCSPKSGHDTVSWYQQALGQGPQFIFQYYEEEERQRGNFPDRFSGHQFPNYSSELNVNALLLGDSALYLCASSLVGTSSYNEQFFGPGTRLTVL.

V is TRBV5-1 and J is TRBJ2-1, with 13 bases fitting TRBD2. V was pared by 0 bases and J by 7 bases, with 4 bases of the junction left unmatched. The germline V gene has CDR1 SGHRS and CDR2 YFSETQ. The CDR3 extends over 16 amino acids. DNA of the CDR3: TGCGCCAGCAGCTTGGGGACTAGCGGGGGACTAAATGAGCAGTTCTTC. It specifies CASSLGTSGGLNEQFF.

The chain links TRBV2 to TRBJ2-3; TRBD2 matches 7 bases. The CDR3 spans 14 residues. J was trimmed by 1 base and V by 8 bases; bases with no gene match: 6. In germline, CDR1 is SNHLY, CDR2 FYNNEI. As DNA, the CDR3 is TGTGCCAGCGAAATGGCGGGGGGCACAGATACGCAGTATTTT. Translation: CASEMAGGTDTQYF.

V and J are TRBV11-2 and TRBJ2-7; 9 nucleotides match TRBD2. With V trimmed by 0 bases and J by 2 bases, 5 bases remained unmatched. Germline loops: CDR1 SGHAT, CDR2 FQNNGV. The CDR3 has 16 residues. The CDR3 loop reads CASSLDLAGGTYEQYF. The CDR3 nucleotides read TGTGCCAGCAGCTTAGATCTGGCGGGAGGGACCTACGAGCAGTACTTC.

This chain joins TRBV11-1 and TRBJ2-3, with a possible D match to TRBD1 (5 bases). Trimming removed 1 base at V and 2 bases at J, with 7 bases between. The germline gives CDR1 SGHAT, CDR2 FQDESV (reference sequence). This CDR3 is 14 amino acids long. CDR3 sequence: CASSLGRATDTQYF. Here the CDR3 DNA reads TGTGCCAGCAGCTTAGGCAGGGCCACAGATACGCAGTATTTT.

In DNA form, the CDR3 reads TGTGCCAGCAGACGACAGGGTTCGTACGAGCAGTACTTC. Residues: CASRRQGSYEQYF. The chain recombines TRBV6-5 with TRBJ2-7; the match to TRBD1 covers 7 bases. Germline V lookup: CDR1 MNHEY, CDR2 SVGAGI. The CDR3 loop spans 13 amino acids. V was pared by 6 bases and J by 4 bases, with 6 bases of the junction left unmatched.

The DNA of the CDR3 is TGTGCCAGAAGCTTGGCCGTTTGGGGCCGTGGTGAAAAACTGTTTTTT. Its translation is CARSLAVWGRGEKLFF. The rearrangement uses TRBV5-3 and TRBJ1-4, with D tentatively TRBD1 (5 bases). TRBV5-3 is flagged as an ORF with uncertain function. This CDR3 region has 16 residues. Trimming removed 0 bases at V and 7 bases at J, with 16 bases between.

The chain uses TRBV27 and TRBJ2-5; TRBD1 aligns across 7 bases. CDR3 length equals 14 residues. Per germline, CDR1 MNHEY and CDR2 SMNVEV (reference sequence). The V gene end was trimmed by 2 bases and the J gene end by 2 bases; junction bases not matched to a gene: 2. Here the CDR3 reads CASSLRGRQETQYF. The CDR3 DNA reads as TGTGCCAGCAGTTTAAGGGGGCGTCAAGAGACCCAGTACTTC.

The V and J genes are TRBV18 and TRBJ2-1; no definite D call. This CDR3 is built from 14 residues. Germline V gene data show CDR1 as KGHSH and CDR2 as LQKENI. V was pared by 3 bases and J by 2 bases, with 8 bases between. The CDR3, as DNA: TGTGCCAGCTCACCGGTCACGGCCTACAATGAGCAGTTCTTC. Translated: CASSPVTAYNEQFF. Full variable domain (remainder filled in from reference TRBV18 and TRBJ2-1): NAGVMQNPRHLVRRRGQEARLRCSPMKGHSHVYWYRQLPEEGLKFMVYLQKENIIDESGMPKERFSAEFPKEGPSILRIQQVVRGDSAAYFCASSPVTAYNEQFFGPGTRLTVL.

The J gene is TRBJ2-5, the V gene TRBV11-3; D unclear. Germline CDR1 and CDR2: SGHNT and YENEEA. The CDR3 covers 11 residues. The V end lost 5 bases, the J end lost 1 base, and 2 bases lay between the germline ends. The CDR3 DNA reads TGTGCCAGCAGCCGCCAAGAGACCCAGTACTTC. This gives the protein CASSRQETQYF.

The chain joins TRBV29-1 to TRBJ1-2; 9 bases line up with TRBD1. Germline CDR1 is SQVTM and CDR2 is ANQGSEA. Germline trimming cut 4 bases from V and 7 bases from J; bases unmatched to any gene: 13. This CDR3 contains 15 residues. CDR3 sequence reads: CSVGVVGTGSGGYTF. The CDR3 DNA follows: TGCAGCGTTGGGGTTGTGGGGACAGGGTCAGGTGGCTACACCTTC.

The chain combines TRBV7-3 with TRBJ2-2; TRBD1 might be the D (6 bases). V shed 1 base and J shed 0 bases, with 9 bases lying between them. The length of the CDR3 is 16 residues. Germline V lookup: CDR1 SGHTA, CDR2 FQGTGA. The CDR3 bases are TGTGCCAGCAGCTTAATAGGGGGAACGAACACCGGGGAGCTGTTTTTT. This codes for CASSLIGGTNTGELFF. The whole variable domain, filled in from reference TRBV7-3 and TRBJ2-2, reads GAGVSQTPSNKVTEKGKYVELRCDPISGHTALYWYRQSLGQGPEFLIYFQGTGAADDSGLPNDRFFAVRPEGSVSTLKIQRTERGDSAVYLCASSLIGGTNTGELFFGEGSRLTVL.

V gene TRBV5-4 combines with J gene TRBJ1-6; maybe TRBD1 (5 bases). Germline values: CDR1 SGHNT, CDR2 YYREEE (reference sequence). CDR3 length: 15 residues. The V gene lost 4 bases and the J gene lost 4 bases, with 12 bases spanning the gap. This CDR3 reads CASSQDRTYNSPLHF. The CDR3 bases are TGTGCCAGCAGCCAAGACAGAACTTATAATTCACCCCTCCACTTT.